This T cell receptor beta chain was retrieved from a study of memory CD4+ T cells and cytomegalovirus serostatus. Points from the study as a whole: Suggested: most of the CMV-linked TCR signature lies in CD4+ memory cells.

Single viable CD3+CD4+CD8-CD45RO+ cells were sorted as the memory CD4+ T cells. To note about this clone: The antigen is not known.

Here immunoSEQ multiplex PCR was the method, and the copy in TCRdb shows in-frame clones only, minus some. The repertoire holds 45,000 to 65,000 clones, with 65% to 85% as singletons. V was cut by 3 bases and J by 8 bases, with 17 bases left in between. Germline V gene data show CDR1 as MGHRA and CDR2 as YSYEKL. The CDR3 extends over 14 amino acids. The TCR sequence derives from an adult in good health and CMV-seropositive. Sequences were obtained from memory CD4+ T cells from blood. V usage is TRBV4-1 and J usage is TRBJ2-7; D may match TRBD1 or TRBD2 (5 bases each). In nucleotides, the CDR3 is TGCGCCAGCAGCCATGCCTGGTCCAGGGACCAGCAGTACTTC. Its protein is CASSHAWSRDQQYF.